Here is one T cell receptor beta chain with its context. This sample stems from a study of blood T cell repertoires in COVID-19. Across the study: T cells, B-cell-depleted T cells, or PBMCs provided the cDNA or gDNA that served as material.

V was trimmed by 5 bases and J by 0 bases, leaving 11 bases between them. Per germline, CDR1 SEHNR and CDR2 FQNEAQ (reference sequence). The CDR3 has 15 residues. Per the authors' pipeline: Researchers report that nucleated cell counts were estimated from reference gene primer amplification. Produced via immunoSEQ multiplex PCR; TCRdb's table is partial and in-frame only. The V and J calls and clone size come from that table; D and trimming were worked out from the DNA. The sample carries roughly 150,000 clones, 76% recorded once. Sequenced material: peripheral blood. The receptor was derived from a man aged 55-75 years with acute or convalescent COVID-19. This chain joins TRBV7-9 and TRBJ2-1; TRBD2 is a possible D gene (6 bases). The CDR3 nucleotides read TGTGCCAGCAGCGCCGGGGGTAGCTCCTACAATGAGCAGTTCTTC. It yields the protein CASSAGGSSYNEQFF.